One and the same sample provided the 5 T cell receptor beta chains below, sequenced in a study of high-grade serous ovarian cancer treatment subgroups. Tumor samples were obtained before definitive surgery or chemotherapy. Generated by immunoSEQ multiplex PCR, the TCRdb table keeps only in-frame clones and is missing some. Here the sample spans approximately 5,700 clones, about 74% being singletons. The source material was tumor tissue. The receptors shown here come from a human patient with high-grade serous ovarian cancer.

The chain couples TRBV7-8 to TRBJ1-1; a possible D gene is TRBD1 (5 bases). Germline lookup yields CDR1 SGHVS and CDR2 FQNEAQ. Trimming removed 3 bases at V and 0 bases at J, with 8 bases between. The CDR3 loop spans 14 amino acids. The CDR3 here is CASSFGQLNTEAFF. CDR3 sequence (DNA): TGTGCCAGCAGCTTTGGACAATTGAACACTGAAGCTTTCTTT.

The chain couples TRBV2 to TRBJ2-7, with D unresolved. CDR1 is SNHLY and CDR2 is FYNNEI in the germline V gene. Deletions cut 0 bases from V and 3 bases from J, with 15 bases between. This CDR3 is 16 amino acids long. CDR3 protein: CASSEAALQGHYEQYV. The CDR3 coding sequence is TGTGCCAGCAGTGAAGCGGCCCTCCAAGGCCACTACGAGCAGTACGTC.

The chain employs TRBV6-1 and TRBJ1-5; 10 bases fit TRBD1. J was trimmed by 5 bases and V by 5 bases; bases with no gene match: 6. The CDR3 totals 15 residues. Germline V gene sequence: CDR1 MNHNS, CDR2 SASEGT. Here the CDR3 reads CASSSRDRGYQPQHF. CDR3 DNA sequence: TGTGCCAGCAGTTCCCGGGACAGGGGATATCAGCCCCAGCATTTT.

The rearrangement joins TRBV7-8 to TRBJ1-1; D not certain. Trimming pared 6 bases from V and 0 bases from J, leaving 14 bases between. The CDR3 contains 15 residues. The V gene's germline CDR1 is SGHVS and CDR2 FQNEAQ. In nucleotides, the CDR3 is TGTGCCAGCAGTCAAACGAGGGCGTTGAACACTGAAGCTTTCTTT. Residues: CASSQTRALNTEAFF.

This clone was detected a few times. This chain links TRBV11-2 with TRBJ1-6; the match to TRBD1 covers 8 bases. The V gene end was trimmed by 2 bases and the J gene end by 10 bases; junction bases not matched to a gene: 4. The V gene's germline CDR1 is SGHAT and CDR2 FQNNGV. This CDR3 comprises 14 residues. This CDR3 reads CASSLQGASSPLHF. In nucleotides, the CDR3 is TGTGCCAGCAGCTTACAGGGGGCGAGCTCACCCCTCCACTTT.